Presented here are 22 T cell receptor beta chains from one specimen sequenced in a study of glioma-infiltrating T cells after dendritic cell vaccination. Assay used: immunoSEQ multiplex PCR; TCRdb lists only in-frame clones, some missing. Of about 99,000 clones listed, roughly 76% are singletons. Sequenced here: blood, sampled before dendritic cell vaccination. Every receptor here comes from a human donor with glioblastoma.

In the case of this clone: Other nucleotide sequences from this sample produce the same CDR3. For the CDR3, the DNA is TGTGCCAGCTCACCAACTACGGACAGGTCCTCTGGAAACACCATATATTTT. It translates to CASSPTTDRSSGNTIYF. The chain uses TRBV18 and TRBJ1-3, with 7 nucleotides matching TRBD1. The V segment lost 2 bases and the J segment 0 bases; nucleotides outside the gene matches: 7. Germline values: CDR1 KGHSH, CDR2 LQKENI. CDR3 length: 17 residues. The full variable domain, completed using reference TRBV18 and TRBJ1-3, is NAGVMQNPRHLVRRRGQEARLRCSPMKGHSHVYWYRQLPEEGLKFMVYLQKENIIDESGMPKERFSAEFPKEGPSILRIQQVVRGDSAAYFCASSPTTDRSSGNTIYFGEGSWLTVV.

The rearrangement links TRBV11-3 to TRBJ1-1; 8 positions match TRBD1. Germline CDR1 is SGHNT and CDR2 is YENEEA. V shed 5 bases and J 12 bases; nucleotides not matched to a gene: 8. The CDR3 has 12 residues. This chain's CDR3 is CASSPDRGRTFF. CDR3 DNA: TGTGCCAGCAGCCCCGACAGGGGCCGGACTTTCTTT.

J is TRBJ2-7 and V is TRBV6-5; D perhaps matches TRBD1 (5 bases). This CDR3 contains 12 residues. Germline V lookup: CDR1 MNHEY, CDR2 SVGAGI. The germline V and J ends were trimmed by 10 bases and 6 bases, with 16 bases remaining between them. The CDR3 sequence is CAIKGPRSEQYF. CDR3 nucleotide sequence: TGTGCCATAAAGGGGCCCCGGAGCGAGCAGTACTTC.

The CDR3 sequence: CASSAGLVYEQYF. In DNA, the CDR3 is TGTGCCAGCAGCGCCGGACTAGTCTACGAGCAGTACTTC. The chain employs TRBV5-4 and TRBJ2-5; 7 positions match TRBD2. With the DNA end fitting TRBJ2-7 better, the J assignment may be wrong. The CDR3 sequence is 13 residues long. The germline CDR1 and CDR2 sequences are SGHNT and YYREEE (reference sequence).

This chain uses TRBV4-3 with TRBJ1-6, with D maybe TRBD1 (5 bases). The CDR3 extends over 19 amino acids. Germline V gene data show CDR1 as LGHNA and CDR2 as YSLEER. With 3 bases removed from V and 0 bases from J, the gap between germline ends came to 18 bases. The CDR3 coding sequence is TGCGCCAGCAGCCACGGCCTAGGGGCAGCGAGCTCCTATAATTCACCCCTCCACTTT. It encodes CASSHGLGAASSYNSPLHF.

This clone was found once. The chain employs TRBV11-2 and TRBJ1-4, with 10 bases matching TRBD1. V was clipped by 3 bases and J by 4 bases; unmatched bases: 8. The CDR3 loop spans 17 amino acids. CDR1 and CDR2 from the germline V gene are SGHAT and FQNNGV. The CDR3 sequence: CASSLETGGFNNEKLFF. CDR3 nucleotide sequence: TGTGCCAGCAGCTTGGAGACAGGGGGCTTTAATAATGAAAAACTGTTTTTT.

This clone appeared a single time. V is TRBV6-6 and J is TRBJ2-7; D might be TRBD2 (6 bases). The germline V gene encodes CDR1 MNHNY and CDR2 SVGAGI (reference sequence). V lost 5 bases, J lost 7 bases, and 18 bases lay in between. The CDR3 totals 14 residues. DNA for the CDR3: TGTGCCAGCAGTCCCCCAGGGACTCGAGGAGAGCAGTACTTC. Residues: CASSPPGTRGEQYF.

The chain combines TRBV5-4 with TRBJ2-3; 7 nucleotides align to TRBD2. The J segment lost 2 bases and the V segment lost 0 bases, leaving 12 bases of the junction unmatched. Germline loops: CDR1 SGHNT, CDR2 YYREEE (reference sequence). The CDR3 has 18 amino acids. DNA of the CDR3: TGTGCCAGCAGCTTGGGGCTTGGGACTGGACTAGACACAGATACGCAGTATTTT. Translated: CASSLGLGTGLDTDTQYF. The full variable domain, its missing parts supplied by reference TRBV5-4 and TRBJ2-3, is ETGVTQSPTHLIKTRGQQVTLRCSSQSGHNTVSWYQQALGQGPQFIFQYYREEENGRGNFPPRFSGLQFPNYSSELNVNALELDDSALYLCASSLGLGTGLDTDTQYFGPGTRLTVL.

The chain joins TRBV28 to TRBJ2-1, with D perhaps matching TRBD2 (7 bases). V lost 4 bases and J 0 bases, leaving 28 bases between the germline ends. Germline CDR1 reads MDHEN; CDR2 reads SYDVKM. This CDR3 has 21 residues. In DNA form, the CDR3 reads TGTGCCAGCAGTTCTCTAGAGGGGCGGGGGCTACGGTCGAGCTCCTACAATGAGCAGTTCTTC. Translated, it gives CASSSLEGRGLRSSSYNEQFF.

The chain couples TRBV7-9 to TRBJ1-1, with 8 bases fitting TRBD1. Trimming at V came to 5 bases and at J to 4 bases, leaving 3 bases not matched to a gene. The CDR3 is 13 amino acids. Germline V CDR1 and CDR2: SEHNR, FQNEAQ (reference sequence). CDR3 bases: TGTGCCAGCAGCGGACAGGGAGGCACTGAAGCTTTCTTT. The encoded protein is CASSGQGGTEAFF. The full variable domain, completed using reference TRBV7-9 and TRBJ1-1, is DTGVSQNPRHKITKRGQNVTFRCDPISEHNRLYWYRQTLGQGPEFLTYFQNEAQLEKSRLLSDRFSAERPKGSFSTLEIQRTEQGDSAMYLCASSGQGGTEAFFGQGTRLTVV.

This clone was counted once. The chain carries TRBV7-2 and TRBJ2-3, with D possibly TRBD1 on 6 matching bases. This CDR3 region has 15 residues. Per germline, CDR1 SGHTA and CDR2 FQGNSA. Trimming removed 3 bases from V and 6 bases from J, with 16 bases in between. DNA for the CDR3: TGTGCCAGCAGCTTCTGGGGGCAGGATCTGGATACGCAGTATTTT. As protein: CASSFWGQDLDTQYF.

The rearrangement uses TRBV9 and TRBJ2-7, with 9 positions matching TRBD2. With 4 bases clipped from V and 0 bases from J, the junction kept 5 bases outside the gene matches. The CDR3 sequence is 15 residues long. Per the germline V gene, CDR1 is SGDLS and CDR2 is YYNGEE. The CDR3 region is CASSPSGGHSYEQYF. The CDR3 DNA reads as TGTGCCAGCAGCCCCAGCGGGGGGCACTCCTACGAGCAGTACTTC.

V gene TRBV7-9 combines with J gene TRBJ1-2; weak D call: TRBD1 (5 bases). Germline CDR1 reads SEHNR; CDR2 reads FQNEAQ (reference sequence). V was trimmed by 0 bases and J by 0 bases, leaving 11 bases between them. The CDR3 has 16 residues. DNA of the CDR3: TGTGCCAGCAGCTTAGCCGCGGACAACTCTAACTATGGCTACACCTTC. Its protein product is CASSLAADNSNYGYTF.

V and J are TRBV7-9 and TRBJ1-4; D is possibly TRBD1 (6 bases). Germline V gives CDR1 SEHNR, CDR2 FQNEAQ (reference sequence). The CDR3 extends over 16 amino acids. V gave up 2 bases and J gave up 2 bases, with 12 bases separating them. Here the CDR3 DNA reads TGTGCCAGCAGCTTAAACAGGGCGCTGACTAATGAAAAACTGTTTTTT. Protein product: CASSLNRALTNEKLFF.

The V gene is TRBV6-5, the J gene TRBJ2-3, with D hard to call. Germline CDR1 reads MNHEY; CDR2 reads SVGAGI. Trimming left V 8 bases short and J 6 bases short, with 15 bases between. The CDR3 length is 13 residues. CDR3 loop: CASLTPRSDTQYF. The CDR3 DNA follows: TGTGCCAGCCTAACACCGCGGAGCGATACGCAGTATTTT.

The chain links TRBV2 to TRBJ2-1; 8 bases are shared with TRBD1. CDR1 and CDR2 from the germline V gene are SNHLY and FYNNEI. The CDR3 length is 14 residues. Losses at the gene ends were 4 bases for V and 4 bases for J; bases not matched to a gene: 3. The CDR3 sequence is CASSAGGSYNEQFF. The DNA of the CDR3 is TGTGCCAGCAGTGCAGGGGGCAGTTACAATGAGCAGTTCTTC.

The chain joins TRBV25-1 to TRBJ1-1; D perhaps matches TRBD1 (6 bases). Trimming cost V 5 bases and J 2 bases, with 9 bases left between them. The V gene's germline CDR1 is MGHDK and CDR2 SYGVNS. The length of the CDR3 is 13 residues. The CDR3 coding sequence is TGTGCCAGCAGTACAGGGATCAACACTGAAGCTTTCTTT. Translating gives CASSTGINTEAFF.

V usage is TRBV19 and J usage is TRBJ1-3; the D is unclear. Trimming left V 3 bases short and J 4 bases short, with 13 bases between. This CDR3 is built from 15 residues. Germline V CDR1 and CDR2: LNHDA, SQIVND (reference sequence). The CDR3 DNA reads as TGTGCCAGTAGTATTAGCGCGGCAGCAGGAAACACCATATATTTT. It translates to CASSISAAAGNTIYF.

The chain links TRBV7-9 to TRBJ2-2; a weak D match, TRBD2 (6 bases). Per the germline V gene, CDR1 is SEHNR and CDR2 is FQNEAQ (reference sequence). The CDR3 spans 16 residues. The ends were cut back, 5 bases at V and 4 bases at J, with 17 bases in the middle. The chain's CDR3 is CASSPPTAGFTGELFF. CDR3 DNA sequence: TGTGCCAGCAGCCCCCCCACAGCGGGTTTCACCGGGGAGCTGTTTTTT.

This sequence joins TRBV2 and TRBJ1-2; D not certain. This CDR3 is built from 14 residues. CDR1 is SNHLY and CDR2 is FYNNEI in the germline V gene. V dropped 8 bases and J dropped 4 bases, with 17 bases sitting between them. CDR3 DNA sequence: TGTGCCAGCGTCCCAGCCTTATCGGGCTATGGCTACACCTTC. Translation gives CASVPALSGYGYTF.

The chain carries TRBV5-6 and TRBJ1-2, with D possibly being TRBD1 (5 bases). The CDR3 has 17 amino acids. Trimming pared 2 bases from V and 0 bases from J, leaving 17 bases between. CDR1 and CDR2 from the germline V gene are SGHDT and YYEEEE. This chain's CDR3 is CASSLGQLPPANYGYTF. The CDR3 nucleotides read TGTGCCAGCAGCTTAGGACAATTACCTCCAGCTAACTATGGCTACACCTTC.

With respect to this clone: This specimen includes other DNA sequences encoding the same CDR3. The chain combines TRBV14 with TRBJ2-7; 8 nucleotides align to TRBD1. With V trimmed by 1 base and J by 3 bases, 11 bases remained unmatched. Germline V lookup: CDR1 SGHDN, CDR2 FVKESK. The CDR3 covers 17 residues. The CDR3 region has the DNA TGTGCCAGCAGCCAAGGCTCAGGGCAGGGGGCTTTCTACGAGCAGTACTTC. This codes for CASSQGSGQGAFYEQYF. The full variable domain, in which reference TRBV14 and TRBJ2-7 provide the parts outside the CDR3, is EAGVTQFPSHSVIEKGQTVTLRCDPISGHDNLYWYRRVMGKEIKFLLHFVKESKQDESGMPNNRFLAERTGGTYSTLKVQPAELEDSGVYFCASSQGSGQGAFYEQYFGPGTRLTVT.